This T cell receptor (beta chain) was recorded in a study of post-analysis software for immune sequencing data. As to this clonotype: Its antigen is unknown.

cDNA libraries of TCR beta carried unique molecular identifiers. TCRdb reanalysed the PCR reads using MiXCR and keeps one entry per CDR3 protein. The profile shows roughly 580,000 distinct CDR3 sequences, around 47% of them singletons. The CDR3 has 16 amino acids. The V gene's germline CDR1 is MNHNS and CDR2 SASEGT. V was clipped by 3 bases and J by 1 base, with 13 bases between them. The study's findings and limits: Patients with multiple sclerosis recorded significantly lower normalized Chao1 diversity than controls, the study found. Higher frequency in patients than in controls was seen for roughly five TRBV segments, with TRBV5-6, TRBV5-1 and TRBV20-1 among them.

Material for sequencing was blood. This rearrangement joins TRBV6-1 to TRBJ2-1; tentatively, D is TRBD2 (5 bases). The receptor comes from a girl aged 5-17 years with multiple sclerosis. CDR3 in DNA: TGTGCCAGCAGTGATTCGACGGGAACATCCTACAATGAGCAGTTCTTC. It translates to CASSDSTGTSYNEQFF.